One and the same sample provided the 32 T cell receptor beta chains below, sequenced in a study of pediatric ulcerative colitis. Assay: immunoSEQ multiplex PCR; the TCRdb copy retains only in-frame clones and omits some. The sample records about 60,000 clones, around 86% being singletons. The source material was blood. The receptors shown here come from a boy between 10 and 17 years old who was a control in a study of pediatric ulcerative colitis.

The chain has TRBV5-4 and TRBJ2-3; D is undetermined. This CDR3 comprises 17 residues. Trimming cost V 0 bases and J 2 bases, with 16 bases left between them. Germline assignment: CDR1 SGHNT and CDR2 YYREEE (reference sequence). This chain's CDR3 is CASSLASRPRTTDTQYF. The CDR3 nucleotides are TGTGCCAGCAGCTTGGCCTCTAGGCCCCGAACCACAGATACGCAGTATTTT.

This rearrangement joins TRBV4-1 to TRBJ2-3; D remains unclear. V dropped 2 bases and J dropped 0 bases, with 0 bases sitting between them. CDR1 MGHRA and CDR2 YSYEKL come from the germline V gene. The CDR3 consists of 12 residues. The CDR3 reads CASSQSTDTQYF. CDR3 DNA: TGCGCCAGCAGCCAAAGCACAGATACGCAGTATTTT.

The V call is TRBV2, the J call TRBJ2-1; tentatively, D is TRBD1 (6 bases). Deletions cut 5 bases from V and 5 bases from J, with 19 bases between. Germline CDR1 is SNHLY and CDR2 is FYNNEI. CDR3 size: 16 residues. The CDR3 DNA follows: TGTGCCAGCAGTCCCGGGACACCGGAATTTAACAATGAGCAGTTCTTC. Translated: CASSPGTPEFNNEQFF.

V is TRBV7-2 and J is TRBJ2-7, with 8 bases matching TRBD2. V lost 6 bases and J lost 1; bases outside the gene matches: 8. The CDR3 spans 15 residues. Germline loops: CDR1 SGHTA, CDR2 FQGNSA. This chain's CDR3 is CASSPRVAGSYEQYF. In DNA, the CDR3 is TGTGCCAGCAGTCCCAGGGTAGCGGGGTCCTACGAGCAGTACTTC.

This clone has just one count. The genes are TRBV11-2 and TRBJ1-1; D not resolved. This CDR3 has 15 amino acids. Germline values: CDR1 SGHAT, CDR2 FQNNGV. V lost 1 base to trimming and J lost 5 bases, with 14 bases between them. CDR3 in amino acids: CASSLGLGPGTEAFF. The CDR3 DNA follows: TGTGCCAGCAGCTTAGGTTTAGGGCCGGGGACTGAAGCTTTCTTT.

There are a few counts of this clone. The V gene is TRBV5-1, the J gene TRBJ1-5; D is undetermined. The CDR3 extends over 16 amino acids. In germline, CDR1 is SGHRS, CDR2 YFSETQ. The germline V and J ends were trimmed by 0 bases and 0 bases, with 10 bases remaining between them. CDR3 nucleotide sequence: TGCGCCAGCAGCTTGGTTCCAGGTTATAGCAATCAGCCCCAGCATTTT. Translating it yields CASSLVPGYSNQPQHF.

This chain joins TRBV2 and TRBJ1-5; 8 nucleotides line up with TRBD1. The CDR3 contains 14 residues. Germline CDR1 reads SNHLY; CDR2 reads FYNNEI. V lost 6 bases and J lost 4; bases outside the gene matches: 5. For the CDR3, the DNA is TGTGCCAGCAGGGAGGACAGGGAGAATCAGCCCCAGCATTTT. Its translation is CASREDRENQPQHF.

V gene TRBV13 combines with J gene TRBJ2-3, with 9 positions matching TRBD2. Trimming took 5 bases from V and 4 from J; bases not matched to a gene: 7. CDR1 and CDR2 (germline): PRHDT, FYEKMQ (reference sequence). This CDR3 is built from 15 residues. As DNA, the CDR3 is TGTGCCAGCAGCCGGAGCGGGGGGCTCGCAGATACGCAGTATTTT. Encoded protein: CASSRSGGLADTQYF.

This chain uses TRBV19 with TRBJ2-1; 9 nucleotides match TRBD1. V was pared by 4 bases and J by 3 bases, with 7 bases of the junction left unmatched. There are 16 residues in the CDR3. The germline V gene has CDR1 LNHDA and CDR2 SQIVND (reference sequence). The CDR3 spells CASSTQTGGDYNEQFF. In nucleotides, the CDR3 is TGTGCCAGTAGTACTCAGACAGGGGGGGACTACAATGAGCAGTTCTTC.

The V and J genes are TRBV29-1 and TRBJ1-4, with D possibly being TRBD1 (6 bases). The V gene's germline CDR1 is SQVTM and CDR2 ANQGSEA. V lost 0 bases, J lost 5 bases, and 10 bases lay in between. The CDR3 contains 14 residues. DNA for the CDR3: TGCAGCGTTGAAGAGGCGGGGGGCAATGAAAAACTGTTTTTT. It is translated as CSVEEAGGNEKLFF.

This chain connects TRBV10-3 to TRBJ1-5; possible D gene TRBD1, 5 bases. The CDR3 contains 16 residues. Trimming removed 2 bases at V and 3 bases at J, with 14 bases between. Per germline, CDR1 ENHRY and CDR2 SYGVKD. This CDR3 reads CAISEGGALTNQPQHF. CDR3 in DNA: TGTGCCATCAGTGAGGGGGGTGCCTTGACCAATCAGCCCCAGCATTTT.

The J gene is TRBJ2-2, the V gene TRBV11-2; tentatively, D is TRBD1 (6 bases). The CDR3 contains 15 residues. CDR1 is SGHAT, CDR2 FQNNGV, per germline. Trimming shortened V by 1 base and J by 5 bases, and 11 bases separated the two germline ends. The CDR3 loop reads CASSLVAGATGELFF. The CDR3 nucleotides are TGTGCCAGCAGCTTAGTGGCAGGGGCAACCGGGGAGCTGTTTTTT. The full variable domain, with the rest looked up from reference TRBV11-2 and TRBJ2-2, is EAGVAQSPRYKIIEKRQSVAFWCNPISGHATLYWYQQILGQGPKLLIQFQNNGVVDDSQLPKDRFSAERLKGVDSTLKIQPAKLEDSAVYLCASSLVAGATGELFFGEGSRLTVL.

The CDR3 DNA reads as TGTGCCAGCAGCTTATCGTCGGGGGCCCTCTACGAGCAGTACTTC. Amino acids: CASSLSSGALYEQYF. The chain uses TRBV7-7 and TRBJ2-7; perhaps D is TRBD1 or TRBD2 (6 bases each). Deletions cut 2 bases from V and 3 bases from J, with 14 bases between. The length of the CDR3 is 15 residues. Germline CDR1 SSHAT, CDR2 FNYEAQ (reference sequence).

The chain employs TRBV5-1 and TRBJ1-5; perhaps TRBD1 as D (6 bases). The CDR3 extends over 16 amino acids. V was shortened by 0 bases and J by 0 bases, with 10 bases between the two germline ends. CDR1 and CDR2 (germline): SGHRS, YFSETQ. The CDR3 nucleotides are TGCGCCAGCAGCTTGGGGCCAGGGGTTAGCAATCAGCCCCAGCATTTT. It is translated as CASSLGPGVSNQPQHF.

As DNA, the CDR3 is TGTGCCAGCATGGCTGGACAGAACACTGAAGCTTTCTTT. Encoded protein: CASMAGQNTEAFF. The chain is built from TRBV7-2 and TRBJ1-1, with D possibly TRBD1 on 5 matching bases. Germline V lookup: CDR1 SGHTA, CDR2 FQGNSA. The CDR3 has 13 amino acids. V lost 7 bases, J lost 1 base, and 10 bases lay in between.

J is TRBJ2-7 and V is TRBV9; 16 bases align to TRBD2. The germline CDR1 and CDR2 sequences are SGDLS and YYNGEE. This CDR3 has 16 residues. J was trimmed by 2 bases and V by 3 bases; bases with no gene match: 2. The CDR3 here is CASSAGTSGGAYEQYF. The CDR3 region has the DNA TGTGCCAGCAGCGCAGGGACTAGCGGGGGGGCCTACGAGCAGTACTTC.

This clone is a singleton in its sample. V gene TRBV9 combines with J gene TRBJ2-3, with D uncertain. This CDR3 region has 17 residues. In germline, CDR1 is SGDLS, CDR2 YYNGEE. Trimming stripped 2 bases from V and 6 bases from J, with 22 bases between. CDR3 region: CASSVFQLGLLEDTQYF. CDR3 DNA sequence: TGTGCCAGCAGCGTTTTCCAACTGGGCCTCTTAGAGGATACGCAGTATTTT.

The J gene is TRBJ1-5, the V gene TRBV27; 8 bases agree with TRBD1. With V trimmed by 5 bases and J by 9 bases, 12 bases remained unmatched. Germline-derived CDR1 and CDR2 are MNHEY and SMNVEV (reference sequence). The CDR3 runs 15 residues. Here the CDR3 reads CASSEGTGQDRPQHF. In DNA, the CDR3 is TGTGCCAGCAGTGAAGGGACAGGACAGGACCGGCCCCAGCATTTT.

This chain links TRBV25-1 with TRBJ2-1; 8 positions match TRBD1. The CDR3 loop spans 16 amino acids. The germline V gene has CDR1 MGHDK and CDR2 SYGVNS. Germline trimming cut 3 bases from V and 9 bases from J; bases unmatched to any gene: 13. The CDR3 DNA is TGTGCCAGCAGTGATATAGACAGGGGTGTGAGTGGTGAGCAGTTCTTC. Its translation: CASSDIDRGVSGEQFF.

This clone was recorded once. The V call is TRBV7-9, the J call TRBJ2-3; TRBD1 aligns across 7 bases. CDR1 SEHNR and CDR2 FQNEAQ come from the germline V gene (reference sequence). Trimming took 5 bases from V and 2 from J; bases not matched to a gene: 4. The CDR3 has 14 residues. CDR3 sequence: CASSTGTDTDTQYF. The CDR3, as DNA: TGTGCCAGCAGCACCGGGACAGACACAGATACGCAGTATTTT.

The chain is built from TRBV27 and TRBJ1-1; maybe TRBD1 (5 bases). The V gene's germline CDR1 is MNHEY and CDR2 SMNVEV (reference sequence). V was trimmed by 4 bases and J by 4 bases, leaving 19 bases between them. This CDR3 contains 16 residues. The CDR3 protein is CASSSPGGGRGTEAFF. The DNA for the CDR3 is TGTGCCAGCAGTTCTCCAGGCGGGGGAAGGGGCACTGAAGCTTTCTTT.

The chain is built from TRBV5-1 and TRBJ2-1; D is ambiguous. The germline V gene encodes CDR1 SGHRS and CDR2 YFSETQ. The CDR3 totals 13 residues. Trimming removed 4 bases from V and 9 bases from J, with 14 bases in between. CDR3 nucleotides: TGCGCCAGCAGCCCCTCCGTTGAAGGTGAGCAGTTCTTC. This gives the protein CASSPSVEGEQFF.

This clone was observed once. This chain uses TRBV2 with TRBJ2-7; tentatively, D is TRBD1 or TRBD2 (5 bases each). The CDR3 length is 13 residues. V was cut by 3 bases and J by 2 bases, with 8 bases left in between. The V gene's germline CDR1 is SNHLY and CDR2 FYNNEI. The CDR3 coding sequence is TGTGCCAGCAGTGAGTGGGGGACCTACGAGCAGTACTTC. Translation gives CASSEWGTYEQYF.

The CDR3: CASSLAGGSHYEQYF. The CDR3 region has the DNA TGTGCCAGCAGCTTAGCGGGAGGATCTCACTACGAGCAGTACTTC. The chain carries TRBV5-4 and TRBJ2-7, with 9 nucleotides matching TRBD2. CDR3 size: 15 residues. J was trimmed by 3 bases and V by 2 bases; bases with no gene match: 6. Germline values: CDR1 SGHNT, CDR2 YYREEE (reference sequence). Drawing the rest from reference TRBV5-4 and TRBJ2-7, the complete variable domain is ETGVTQSPTHLIKTRGQQVTLRCSSQSGHNTVSWYQQALGQGPQFIFQYYREEENGRGNFPPRFSGLQFPNYSSELNVNALELDDSALYLCASSLAGGSHYEQYFGPGTRLTVT.

This clone was seen only a few times. Compared with germline, one end of the junction differs, possibly owing to a read error. The V gene is TRBV10-1, the J gene TRBJ1-1, with a weak D call TRBD1 (5 bases). The CDR3 has 15 amino acids. Germline-derived CDR1 and CDR2 are WNHNN and SYGVQD (reference sequence). The CDR3 spells CASSDGGSLNPEAFF. The CDR3, as DNA: TGCGCCAGCAGTGATGGGGGTTCCTTGAACCCTGAAGCTTTCTTT.

The rearrangement joins TRBV7-3 to TRBJ1-1; no firm D call. Trimming removed 5 bases from V and 4 bases from J, with 11 bases in between. The CDR3 loop spans 13 amino acids. The germline V gene encodes CDR1 SGHTA and CDR2 FQGTGA. CDR3 protein: CASSPGVGTEAFF. CDR3 DNA: TGTGCCAGCAGCCCTGGGGTTGGCACTGAAGCTTTCTTT. The full variable domain, completed using reference TRBV7-3 and TRBJ1-1, is GAGVSQTPSNKVTEKGKYVELRCDPISGHTALYWYRQSLGQGPEFLIYFQGTGAADDSGLPNDRFFAVRPEGSVSTLKIQRTERGDSAVYLCASSPGVGTEAFFGQGTRLTVV.

This clone was observed a few times. The chain combines TRBV9 with TRBJ1-3; D not resolved. Per the germline V gene, CDR1 is SGDLS and CDR2 is YYNGEE. V lost 1 base to trimming and J lost 8 bases, with 10 bases between them. The CDR3 is 13 amino acids. The CDR3 nucleotides are TGTGCCAGCAGCGTACGACCGCTCGACACCATATATTTT. Translation: CASSVRPLDTIYF.

This rearrangement joins TRBV6-1 to TRBJ2-7, with D unresolved. V was shortened by 0 bases and J by 2 bases, with 17 bases between the two germline ends. The germline V gene has CDR1 MNHNS and CDR2 SASEGT. The CDR3 has 17 amino acids. CDR3 nucleotide sequence: TGTGCCAGCAGTGAAGCACGTGAAGGGCGCCCAACCTACGAGCAGTACTTC. It is translated as CASSEAREGRPTYEQYF.

The rearrangement links TRBV6-1 to TRBJ1-2; D unclear. CDR3 length: 12 residues. Germline V gene data show CDR1 as MNHNS and CDR2 as SASEGT. Trimming removed 6 bases from V and 6 bases from J, with 11 bases in between. The CDR3 here is CASRTRNNGYTF. CDR3 coding DNA: TGTGCCAGCAGGACCCGAAATAATGGCTACACCTTC.

This clone was seen once. This chain's CDR3 is CASRRGTSGLQGDTQYF. The CDR3 coding sequence is TGTGCCAGCAGAAGAGGGACTAGCGGCCTTCAGGGAGATACGCAGTATTTT. The chain combines TRBV28 with TRBJ2-3; the match to TRBD2 covers 11 bases. V shed 6 bases, J shed 5 bases, and the junction held 13 bases outside the gene matches. The CDR3 runs to 17 residues. The germline V gene encodes CDR1 MDHEN and CDR2 SYDVKM.

The chain joins TRBV2 to TRBJ1-2; tentative D call: TRBD1 (5 bases). The V end was cut by 6 bases, the J end by 0 bases, with 8 bases between. The CDR3 spans 13 residues. Germline values: CDR1 SNHLY, CDR2 FYNNEI. In nucleotides, the CDR3 is TGTGCCAGCAGGGGGGAACCTAACTATGGCTACACCTTC. Its protein product is CASRGEPNYGYTF.

The gene calls are TRBV27 and TRBJ2-5, with D perhaps assigned TRBD1 or TRBD2 (6 bases each). CDR1 MNHEY and CDR2 SMNVEV come from the germline V gene (reference sequence). This CDR3 region has 16 residues. Trimming took off 2 bases at V and 7 bases at J, with 20 bases between the two ends. CDR3 DNA sequence: TGTGCCAGCAGTTTAGGGGGCGGGGAGCCGGGTACGACCCAGTACTTC. Translating gives CASSLGGGEPGTTQYF.